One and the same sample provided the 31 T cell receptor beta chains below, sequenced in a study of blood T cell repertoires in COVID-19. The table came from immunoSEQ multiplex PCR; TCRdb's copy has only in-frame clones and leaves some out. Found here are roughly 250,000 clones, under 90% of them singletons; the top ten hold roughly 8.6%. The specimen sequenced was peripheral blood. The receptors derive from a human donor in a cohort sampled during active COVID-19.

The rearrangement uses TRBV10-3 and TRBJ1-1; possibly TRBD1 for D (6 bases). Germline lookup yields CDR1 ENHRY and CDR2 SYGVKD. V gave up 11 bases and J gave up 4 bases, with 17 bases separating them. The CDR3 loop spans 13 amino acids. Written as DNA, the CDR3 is TGTGCCGTAGGGGGGGGATGGGGCACTGAAGCTTTCTTT. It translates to CAVGGGWGTEAFF.

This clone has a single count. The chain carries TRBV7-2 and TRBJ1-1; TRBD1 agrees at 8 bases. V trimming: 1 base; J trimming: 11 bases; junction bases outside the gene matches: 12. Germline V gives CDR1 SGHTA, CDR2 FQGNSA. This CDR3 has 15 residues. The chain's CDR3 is CASSLDSSRTGWAFF. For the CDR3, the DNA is TGTGCCAGCAGCTTAGACTCCTCCCGGACAGGGTGGGCTTTCTTT.

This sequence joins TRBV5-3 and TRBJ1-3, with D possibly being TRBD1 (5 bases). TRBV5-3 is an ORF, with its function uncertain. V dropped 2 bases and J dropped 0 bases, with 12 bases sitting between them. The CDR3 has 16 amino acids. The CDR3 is CARSFTGDCSGNTIYF. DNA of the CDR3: TGTGCCAGAAGCTTCACAGGTGATTGCTCTGGAAACACCATATATTTT.

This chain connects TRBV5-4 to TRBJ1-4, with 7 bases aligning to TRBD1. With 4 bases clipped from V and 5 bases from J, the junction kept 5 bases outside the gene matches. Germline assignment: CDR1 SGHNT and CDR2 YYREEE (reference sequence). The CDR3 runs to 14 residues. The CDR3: CASSRQGLNEKLFF. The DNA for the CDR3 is TGTGCCAGCAGCCGACAGGGCCTAAATGAAAAACTGTTTTTT.

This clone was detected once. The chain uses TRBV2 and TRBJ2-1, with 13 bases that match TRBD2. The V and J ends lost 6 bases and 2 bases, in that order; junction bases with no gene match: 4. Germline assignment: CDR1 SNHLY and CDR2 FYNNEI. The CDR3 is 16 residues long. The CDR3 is CASRRLAGGTYNEQFF. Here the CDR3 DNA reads TGTGCCAGCAGGAGACTAGCGGGGGGTACCTACAATGAGCAGTTCTTC.

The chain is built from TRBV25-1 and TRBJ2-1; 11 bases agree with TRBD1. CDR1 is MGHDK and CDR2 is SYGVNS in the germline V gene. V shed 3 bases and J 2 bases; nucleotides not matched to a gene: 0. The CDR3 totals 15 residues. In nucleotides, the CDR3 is TGTGCCAGCAGTGAGGGACAGGGGGCCTACAATGAGCAGTTCTTC. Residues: CASSEGQGAYNEQFF.

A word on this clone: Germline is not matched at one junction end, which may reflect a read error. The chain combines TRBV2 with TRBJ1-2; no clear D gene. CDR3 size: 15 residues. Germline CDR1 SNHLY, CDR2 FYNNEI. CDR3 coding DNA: TGTGCCAGCAGTGAAGCGCTTCGTCGGGTTAATGGTTCTGCCTTC. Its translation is CASSEALRRVNGSAF.

In DNA, the CDR3 is TGTGCCAGCAGTGAAACTTACTGGGCGGGGAACACTGAAGCTTTCTTT. The encoded protein is CASSETYWAGNTEAFF. The chain is built from TRBV2 and TRBJ1-1; D is ambiguous. The CDR3 is 16 residues long. Germline V gene sequence: CDR1 SNHLY, CDR2 FYNNEI. The V end was cut by 2 bases, the J end by 1 base, with 14 bases between.

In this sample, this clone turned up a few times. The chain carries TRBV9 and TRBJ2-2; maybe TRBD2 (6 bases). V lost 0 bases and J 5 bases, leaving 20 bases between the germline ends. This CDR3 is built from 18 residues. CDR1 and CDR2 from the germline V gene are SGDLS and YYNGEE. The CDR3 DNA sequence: TGTGCCAGCAGCGTAGCAAGAAATCCCCGTGGGGGGACCGGGGAGCTGTTTTTT. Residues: CASSVARNPRGGTGELFF.

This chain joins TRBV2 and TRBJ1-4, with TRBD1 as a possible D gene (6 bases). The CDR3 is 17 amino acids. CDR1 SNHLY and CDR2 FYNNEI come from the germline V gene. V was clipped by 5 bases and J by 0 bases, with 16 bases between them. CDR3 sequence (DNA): TGTGCCAGCAGTCCCGGCGGACAGCTTGCAACTAATGAAAAACTGTTTTTT. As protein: CASSPGGQLATNEKLFF.

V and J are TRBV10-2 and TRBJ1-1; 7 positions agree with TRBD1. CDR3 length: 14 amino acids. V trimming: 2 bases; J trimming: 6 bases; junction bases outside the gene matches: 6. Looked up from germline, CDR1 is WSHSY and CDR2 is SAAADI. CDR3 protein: CASSETGVGPEAFF. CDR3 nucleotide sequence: TGCGCCAGCAGTGAGACAGGGGTGGGTCCTGAAGCTTTCTTT.

CDR3 residues: CASSHSSGSYTF. The DNA of the CDR3 is TGTGCCAGCAGCCATTCTAGCGGGAGCTACACCTTC. The chain joins TRBV14 to TRBJ1-2; D remains ambiguous. V lost 3 bases and J 9 bases, leaving 11 bases between the germline ends. Looked up from germline, CDR1 is SGHDN and CDR2 is FVKESK. The CDR3 is 12 residues long.

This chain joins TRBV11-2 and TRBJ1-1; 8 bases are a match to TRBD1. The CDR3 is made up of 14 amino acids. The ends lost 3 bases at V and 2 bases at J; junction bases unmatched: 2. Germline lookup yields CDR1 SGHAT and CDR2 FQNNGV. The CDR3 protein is CASSFRGRNTEAFF. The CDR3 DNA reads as TGTGCCAGCAGCTTCAGGGGGCGCAACACTGAAGCTTTCTTT.

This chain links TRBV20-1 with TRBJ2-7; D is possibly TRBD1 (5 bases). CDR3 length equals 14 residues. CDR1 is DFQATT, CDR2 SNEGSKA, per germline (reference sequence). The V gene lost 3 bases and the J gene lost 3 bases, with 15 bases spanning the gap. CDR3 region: CSASRGMLSYEQYF. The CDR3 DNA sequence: TGCAGTGCTAGTAGGGGAATGCTAAGCTACGAGCAGTACTTC.

The CDR3 bases are TGTGCCAGCAGTTTGGGGCAGGAAGAGACCCAGTACTTC. Residues: CASSLGQEETQYF. The chain uses TRBV12-3 or TRBV12-4 and TRBJ2-5; tentative D call: TRBD1 (5 bases). The CDR3 length is 13 residues. V was cut by 3 bases and J by 3 bases, with 8 bases left in between.

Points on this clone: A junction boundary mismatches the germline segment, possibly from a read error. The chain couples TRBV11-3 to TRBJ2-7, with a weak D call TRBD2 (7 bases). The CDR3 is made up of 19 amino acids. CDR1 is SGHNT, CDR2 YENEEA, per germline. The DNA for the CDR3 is TGTGCCAGCCGCTTTGGGGGGGGGCGGCCAGTCAGATACTCCTACGAGCAGTACTTC. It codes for CASRFGGGRPVRYSYEQYF.

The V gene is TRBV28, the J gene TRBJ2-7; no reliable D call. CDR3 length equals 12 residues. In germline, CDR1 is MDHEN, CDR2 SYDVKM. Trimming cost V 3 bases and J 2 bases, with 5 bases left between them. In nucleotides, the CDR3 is TGTGCCAGCAGTTTGTTAGCCTACGAGCAGTACTTC. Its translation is CASSLLAYEQYF.

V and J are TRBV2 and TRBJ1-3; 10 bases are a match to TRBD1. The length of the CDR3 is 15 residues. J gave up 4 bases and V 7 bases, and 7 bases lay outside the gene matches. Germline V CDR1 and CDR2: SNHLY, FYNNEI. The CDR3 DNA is TGTGCCAGCAAGACAGGGGGCGAGTGGGGAAACACCATATATTTT. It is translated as CASKTGGEWGNTIYF.

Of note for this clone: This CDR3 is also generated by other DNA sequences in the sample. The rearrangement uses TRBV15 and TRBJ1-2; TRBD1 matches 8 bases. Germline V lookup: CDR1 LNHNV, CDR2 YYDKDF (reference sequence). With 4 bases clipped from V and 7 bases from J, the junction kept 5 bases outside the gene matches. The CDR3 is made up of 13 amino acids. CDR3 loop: CATSTPDRGGYTF. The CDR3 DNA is TGTGCCACCAGCACCCCCGACAGGGGTGGCTACACCTTC.

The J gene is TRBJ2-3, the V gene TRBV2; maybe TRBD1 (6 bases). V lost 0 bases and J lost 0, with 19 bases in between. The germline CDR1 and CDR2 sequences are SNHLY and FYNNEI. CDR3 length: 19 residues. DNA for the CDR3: TGTGCCAGCAGTGAAGCCCGGCAGGGGACGTCCCCTAGCACAGATACGCAGTATTTT. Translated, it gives CASSEARQGTSPSTDTQYF.

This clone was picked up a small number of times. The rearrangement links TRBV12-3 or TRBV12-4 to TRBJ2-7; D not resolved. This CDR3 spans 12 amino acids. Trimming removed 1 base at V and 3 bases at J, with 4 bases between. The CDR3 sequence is CASSLDYYEQYF. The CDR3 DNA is TGTGCCAGCAGTTTAGACTACTACGAGCAGTACTTC.

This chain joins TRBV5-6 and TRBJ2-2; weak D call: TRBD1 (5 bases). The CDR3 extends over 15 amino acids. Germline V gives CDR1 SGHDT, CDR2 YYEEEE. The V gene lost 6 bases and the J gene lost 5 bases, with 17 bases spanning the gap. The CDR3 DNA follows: TGTGCCAGCACCATTGGGGCGATCGGGACCGGGGAGCTGTTTTTT. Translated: CASTIGAIGTGELFF.

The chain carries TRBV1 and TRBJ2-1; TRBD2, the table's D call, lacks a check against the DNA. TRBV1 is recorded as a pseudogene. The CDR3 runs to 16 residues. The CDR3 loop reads CTSSHPTGLVDNEQFF. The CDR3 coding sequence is TGCACCAGCAGCCATCCCACGGGACTAGTTGACAATGAGCAGTTCTTC.

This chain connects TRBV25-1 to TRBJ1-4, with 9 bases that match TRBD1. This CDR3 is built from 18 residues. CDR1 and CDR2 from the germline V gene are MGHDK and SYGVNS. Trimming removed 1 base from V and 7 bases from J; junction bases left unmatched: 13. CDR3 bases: TGTGCCAGCAGTGAATCGGTAAGGGACAGGGCGGTAATTGAAAAACTGTTTTTT. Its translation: CASSESVRDRAVIEKLFF.

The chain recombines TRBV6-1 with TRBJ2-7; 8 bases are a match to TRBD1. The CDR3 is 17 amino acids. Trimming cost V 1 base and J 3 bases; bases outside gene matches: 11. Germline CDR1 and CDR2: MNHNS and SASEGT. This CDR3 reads CASSEVVPRTGYYEQYF. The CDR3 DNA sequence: TGTGCCAGCAGTGAAGTTGTGCCGAGGACAGGGTACTACGAGCAGTACTTC.

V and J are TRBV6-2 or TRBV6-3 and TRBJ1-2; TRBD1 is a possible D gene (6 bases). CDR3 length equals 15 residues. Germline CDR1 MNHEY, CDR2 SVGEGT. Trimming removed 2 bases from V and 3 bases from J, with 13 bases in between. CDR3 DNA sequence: TGTGCCAGCAGTTACCAAGACAGGTCCTACTATGGCTACACCTTC. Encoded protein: CASSYQDRSYYGYTF.

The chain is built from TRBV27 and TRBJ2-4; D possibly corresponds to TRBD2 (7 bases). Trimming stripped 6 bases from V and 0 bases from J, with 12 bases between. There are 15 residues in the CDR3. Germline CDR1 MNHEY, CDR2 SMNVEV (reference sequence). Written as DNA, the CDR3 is TGTGCCAGCAGGAGGGGGGGGGAAGCCAAAAACATTCAGTACTTC. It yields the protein CASRRGGEAKNIQYF.

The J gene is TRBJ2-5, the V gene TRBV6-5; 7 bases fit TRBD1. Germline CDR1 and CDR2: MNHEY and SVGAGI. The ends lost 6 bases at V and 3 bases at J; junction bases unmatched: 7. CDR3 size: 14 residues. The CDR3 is CASSIDRAKETQYF. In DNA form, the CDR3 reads TGTGCCAGCAGCATAGACAGGGCTAAAGAGACCCAGTACTTC.

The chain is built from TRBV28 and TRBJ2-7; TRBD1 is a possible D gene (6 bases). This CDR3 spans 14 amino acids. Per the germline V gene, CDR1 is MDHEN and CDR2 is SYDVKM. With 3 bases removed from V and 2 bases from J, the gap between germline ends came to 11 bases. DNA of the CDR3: TGTGCCAGCAGTTTGATGCAGGGGACCTACGAGCAGTACTTC. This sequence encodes CASSLMQGTYEQYF.

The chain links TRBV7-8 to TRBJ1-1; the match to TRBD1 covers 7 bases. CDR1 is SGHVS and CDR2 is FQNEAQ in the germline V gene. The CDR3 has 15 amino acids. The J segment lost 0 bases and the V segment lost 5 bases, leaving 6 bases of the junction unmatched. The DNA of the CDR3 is TGTGCCAGCAGCAAACGGGACAGAGTGAACACTGAAGCTTTCTTT. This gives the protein CASSKRDRVNTEAFF.

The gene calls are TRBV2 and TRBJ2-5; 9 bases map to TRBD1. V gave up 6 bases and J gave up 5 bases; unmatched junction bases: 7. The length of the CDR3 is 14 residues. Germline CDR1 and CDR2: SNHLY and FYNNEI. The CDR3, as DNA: TGTGCCAGCAGAAGACAGGGGGGGATGGAGACCCAGTACTTC. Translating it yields CASRRQGGMETQYF.